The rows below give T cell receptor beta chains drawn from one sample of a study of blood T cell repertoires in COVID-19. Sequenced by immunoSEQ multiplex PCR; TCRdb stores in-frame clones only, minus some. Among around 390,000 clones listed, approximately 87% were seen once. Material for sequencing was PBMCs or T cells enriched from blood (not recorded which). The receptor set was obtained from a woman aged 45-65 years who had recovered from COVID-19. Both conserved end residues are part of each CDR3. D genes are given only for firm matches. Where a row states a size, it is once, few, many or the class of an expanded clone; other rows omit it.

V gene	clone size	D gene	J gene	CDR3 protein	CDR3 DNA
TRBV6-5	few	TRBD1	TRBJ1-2	CASSYSMPRGPFGYTF	TGTGCCAGCAGTTACTCGATGCCCAGGGGGCCGTTTGGCTACACCTTC
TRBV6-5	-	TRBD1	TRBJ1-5	CAAHTTGVGSWPQHF	TGTGCCGCACACACGACAGGGGTTGGGTCCTGGCCCCAGCATTTT
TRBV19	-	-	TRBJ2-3	CASSMSGLADTQYF	TGTGCCAGTAGTATGTCAGGGCTTGCAGATACGCAGTATTTT
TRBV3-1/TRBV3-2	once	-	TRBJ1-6	CASSQADSPLHF	TGTGCCAGCAGCCAAGCAGATTCACCCCTCCACTTT
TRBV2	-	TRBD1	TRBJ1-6	CASSLDRGGSPLHF	TGTGCCAGCAGTTTGGACAGGGGTGGGTCACCCCTCCACTTT
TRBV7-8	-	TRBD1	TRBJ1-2	CASSWGQGSGYTF	TGTGCCAGCAGCTGGGGACAGGGAAGTGGCTACACCTTC
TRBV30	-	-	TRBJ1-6	CAWKKYGLVNSPLHF	TGTGCCTGGAAGAAATACGGGTTAGTTAATTCACCCCTCCACTTT
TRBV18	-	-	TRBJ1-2	CASSPVILPNGYTF	TGTGCCAGCTCACCAGTTATACTTCCTAATGGCTACACCTTC
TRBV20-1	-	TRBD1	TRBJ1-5	CSASMAGTGGIFQPQHF	TGCAGTGCTAGTATGGCCGGGACAGGGGGGATTTTTCAGCCCCAGCATTTT
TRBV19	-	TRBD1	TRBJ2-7	CASSLLGQDSYEQYF	TGTGCCAGTAGTCTTCTGGGACAGGATTCCTACGAGCAGTACTTC
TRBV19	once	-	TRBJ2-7	CATQTAGTNSYEQYF	TGTGCCACACAAACGGCAGGGACAAACTCCTACGAGCAGTACTTC
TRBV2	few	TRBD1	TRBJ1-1	CASSEAGGIRAEAFF	TGTGCCAGCAGTGAAGCAGGGGGCATTAGGGCTGAAGCTTTCTTT
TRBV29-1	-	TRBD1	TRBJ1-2	CSGRSGTGFGYTF	TGCAGCGGCCGCTCCGGGACAGGGTTTGGCTACACCTTC
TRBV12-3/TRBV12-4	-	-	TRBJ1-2	CASSSTYYGYTF	TGTGCCAGCAGTTCCACATACTATGGCTACACCTTC
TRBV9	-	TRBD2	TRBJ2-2	CASSASGGSTGELFF	TGTGCCAGCAGCGCTAGCGGGGGGTCCACCGGGGAGCTGTTTTTT
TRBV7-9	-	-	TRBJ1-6	CASSLNLLRTTERNSPLHF	TGTGCCAGCAGCTTAAATCTGTTGCGGACAACGGAACGAAATTCACCCCTCCACTTT
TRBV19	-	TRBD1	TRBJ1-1	CASSGGHTEAFF	TGTGCCAGTTCAGGGGGTCACACTGAAGCTTTCTTT
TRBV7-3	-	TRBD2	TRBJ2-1	CASSLTSGEGYNEQFF	TGTGCCAGCAGCTTAACTAGCGGGGAGGGGTACAATGAGCAGTTCTTC
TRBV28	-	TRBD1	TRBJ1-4	CASKHPPGQSDGLLF	TGTGCCAGCAAACACCCCCCGGGACAGAGTGATGGTCTTCTTTTT
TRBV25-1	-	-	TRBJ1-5	CASSGQGSQPQHF	TGTGCCAGCAGTGGTCAGGGTAGTCAGCCCCAGCATTTT
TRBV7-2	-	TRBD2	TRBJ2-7	CASSLDRTRGVYEQYF	TGTGCCAGCAGCTTAGATAGGACTAGGGGTGTCTACGAGCAGTACTTC
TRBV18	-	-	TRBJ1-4	CASSPQQYNEKLFF	TGTGCCAGCTCACCACAACAGTATAATGAAAAACTGTTTTTT
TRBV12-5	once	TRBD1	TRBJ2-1	CASALGQGFNEQFF	TGTGCTAGTGCACTGGGACAGGGGTTCAATGAGCAGTTCTTC
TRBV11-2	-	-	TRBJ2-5	CASSLEWSRETQYF	TGTGCCAGCAGCTTAGAATGGTCCCGGGAGACCCAGTACTTC
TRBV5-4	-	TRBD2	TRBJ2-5	CASSLTSGGGRETQYF	TGTGCCAGCAGCTTGACTAGCGGGGGGGGCCGGGAGACCCAGTACTTC
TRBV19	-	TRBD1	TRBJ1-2	CASSDPIPPTGVDYGYTF	TGTGCCAGTAGTGACCCAATCCCCCCGACAGGGGTTGACTATGGCTACACCTTC
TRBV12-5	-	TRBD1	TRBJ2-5	CASGVDRGETQYF	TGTGCTAGTGGTGTTGACAGGGGCGAGACCCAGTACTTC
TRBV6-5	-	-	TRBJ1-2	CASSYFGSEGYTF	TGTGCCAGCAGTTATTTTGGTTCGGAGGGCTACACCTTC
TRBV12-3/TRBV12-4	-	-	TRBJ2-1	CASTRTPGVSQFF	TGTGCCAGCACTCGGACCCCAGGGGTTTCGCAGTTCTTC
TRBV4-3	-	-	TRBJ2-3	CASSQDWGSTDTQYF	TGCGCCAGCAGCCAAGATTGGGGCAGCACAGATACGCAGTATTTT
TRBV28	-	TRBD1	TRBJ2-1	CASSSPGTGDRNEQFF	TGTGCCAGCAGTTCACCTGGGACAGGGGATAGAAATGAGCAGTTCTTC
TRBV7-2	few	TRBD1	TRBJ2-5	CASSQQGAGETQYF	TGTGCCAGCAGCCAACAGGGGGCGGGGGAGACCCAGTACTTC
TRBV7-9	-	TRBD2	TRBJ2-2	CASSSPTLAGTGELFF	TGTGCCAGCAGCTCTCCGACACTAGCGGGCACCGGGGAGCTGTTTTTT
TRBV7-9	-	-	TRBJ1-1	CASSMGGLTEAFF	TGTGCCAGCAGCATGGGGGGATTGACTGAAGCTTTCTTT
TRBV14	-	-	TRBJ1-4	CASSPRAGTNEKLFF	TGTGCCAGCAGCCCGAGGGCAGGAACGAATGAAAAGCTGTTTTTT
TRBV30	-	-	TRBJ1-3	CAWSSGGSSSGNTIYF	TGTGCCTGGAGTTCCGGGGGGAGCTCCTCTGGAAACACCATATATTTT
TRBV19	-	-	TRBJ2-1	CASSIGVLGGVGGQGLLVEQFF	TGTGCCAGTAGTATTGGGGTGTTGGGGGGGGTTGGAGGACAGGGTCTACTGGTGGAGCAGTTCTTC
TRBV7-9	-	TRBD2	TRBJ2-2	CASSSDLRLAGGNGELFF	TGTGCCAGCAGCTCAGACTTAAGACTAGCGGGGGGCAACGGGGAGCTGTTTTTT
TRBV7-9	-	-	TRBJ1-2	CASTESTAAYGYTF	TGTGCCAGCACCGAGTCGACAGCAGCTTATGGCTACACCTTC
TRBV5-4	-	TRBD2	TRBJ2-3	CASSLVAGGLSDTQYF	TGTGCCAGCAGCTTGGTAGCGGGGGGGCTCTCAGATACGCAGTATTTT
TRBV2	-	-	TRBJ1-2	CASSAQGLDYGYTF	TGTGCCAGCAGTGCACAGGGTTTGGACTATGGCTACACCTTC
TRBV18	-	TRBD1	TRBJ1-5	CASSPRDRGLGSNQPQHF	TGTGCCAGCTCACCCCGGGACAGGGGGCTTGGGAGCAATCAGCCCCAGCATTTT
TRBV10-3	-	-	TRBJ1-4	CAIRAGSTNEKLFF	TGTGCCATCAGGGCGGGGTCAACTAATGAAAAACTGTTTTTT
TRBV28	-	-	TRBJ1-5	CASSPAGRDGSNQPQHF	TGTGCCAGCAGTCCCGCAGGACGGGATGGGAGCAATCAGCCCCAGCATTTT
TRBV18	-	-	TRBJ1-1	CASSPWAGNTEAFF	TGTGCCAGCTCACCATGGGCAGGGAACACTGAAGCTTTCTTT
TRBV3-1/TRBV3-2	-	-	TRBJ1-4	CASSQRGGLYEKLFF	TGTGCCAGCAGCCAAAGAGGAGGTTTGTATGAAAAACTGTTTTTT
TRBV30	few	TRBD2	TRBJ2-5	CAWRGLAGETQYF	TGTGCCTGGAGGGGACTAGCGGGGGAGACCCAGTACTTC
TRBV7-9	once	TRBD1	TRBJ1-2	CASSLGGQGNYGYTF	TGTGCCAGCAGCTTAGGGGGACAGGGCAACTATGGCTACACCTTC
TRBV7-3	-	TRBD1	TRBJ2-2	CASSLNPTGGNTGELFF	TGTGCCAGCAGCTTAAACCCCACAGGGGGTAACACCGGGGAGCTGTTTTTT
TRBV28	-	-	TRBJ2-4	CATLAGANIQYF	TGTGCCACATTGGCGGGGGCGAACATTCAGTACTTC
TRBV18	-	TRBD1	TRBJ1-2	CASSPFSTGNYGYTF	TGTGCCAGCTCACCCTTTTCGACAGGGAACTATGGCTACACCTTC
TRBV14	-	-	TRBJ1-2	CASSPPGVYGYTF	TGTGCCAGCAGCCCCCCGGGGGTCTATGGCTACACCTTC
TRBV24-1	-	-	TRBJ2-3	CATSVGGGVYGDTQYF	TGTGCCACCAGTGTTGGCGGGGGCGTTTATGGGGATACGCAGTATTTT
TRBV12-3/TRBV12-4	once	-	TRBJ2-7	CASSLGAARQYF	TGTGCCAGCAGTTTGGGGGCAGCGAGGCAGTACTTC
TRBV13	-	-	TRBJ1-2	CASSINTKAGGYTF	TGTGCCAGCAGCATAAATACCAAAGCCGGTGGCTACACCTTC